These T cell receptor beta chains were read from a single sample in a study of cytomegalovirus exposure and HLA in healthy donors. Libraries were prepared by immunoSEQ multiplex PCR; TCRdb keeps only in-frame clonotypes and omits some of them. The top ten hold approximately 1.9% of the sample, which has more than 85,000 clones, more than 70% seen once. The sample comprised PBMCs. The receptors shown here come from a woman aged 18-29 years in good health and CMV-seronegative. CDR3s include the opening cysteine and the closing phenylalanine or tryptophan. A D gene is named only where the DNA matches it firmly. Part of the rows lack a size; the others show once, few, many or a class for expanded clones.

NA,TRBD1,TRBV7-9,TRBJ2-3,TGTGCCAGCAGCTTAGGACAGGGTGCAGATACGCAGTATTTT,CASSLGQGADTQYF
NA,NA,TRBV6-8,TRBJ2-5,TGTGCCAGCAGTTACCCCAGGGGGGTTGAAGAGACCCAGTACTTC,CASSYPRGVEETQYF
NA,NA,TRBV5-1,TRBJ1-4,TGCGCCAGCAGCCCAGGACAGTCCGGGCGGATGGAAAAACTGTTTTTT,CASSPGQSGRMEKLFF
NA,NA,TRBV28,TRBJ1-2,TGTGCCAGCAATCGGGAGCCTTATGGCTACACCTTC,CASNREPYGYTF
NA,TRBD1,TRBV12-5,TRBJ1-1,TGTGCTAGTGGCCGGGGACAGCCGAGCTTTGAAGCTTTCTTT,CASGRGQPSFEAFF
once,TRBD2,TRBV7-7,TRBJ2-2,TGTGCTAGCAGCACCAGCGGGGTCGGCGGGGAGCTGTTTTTT,CASSTSGVGGELFF
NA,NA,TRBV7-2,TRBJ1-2,TGTGCCAGCAGCTTCGGGGTGAGGGGCTACACCTTC,CASSFGVRGYTF
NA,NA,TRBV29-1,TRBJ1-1,TGCAGCGTTGAAGATAACAGGCAAAACACTGAAGCTTTCTTT,CSVEDNRQNTEAFF
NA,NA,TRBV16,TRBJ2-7,TGTGCCAGCAGCCACAAACAGCTCTCCTACGAGCAGTACTTC,CASSHKQLSYEQYF
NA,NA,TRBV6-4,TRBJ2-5,TGTGCCAGCAGCACTAGGACTGCACAAGAGACCCAGTACTTC,CASSTRTAQETQYF
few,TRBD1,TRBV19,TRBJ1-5,TGTGCCAGCACGGGACAGGGAAATCAGCCCCAGCATTTT,CASTGQGNQPQHF
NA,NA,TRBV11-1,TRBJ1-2,TGTGCCAGCAGCCCTACAGGGAGGGCCTCGCATGGCTACACCTTC,CASSPTGRASHGYTF
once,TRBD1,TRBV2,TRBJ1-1,TGTGCCAGCACCCTGGACAGGTCTTACACTGAAGCTTTCTTT,CASTLDRSYTEAFF
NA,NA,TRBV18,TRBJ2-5,TGTGCCAGCTCCCCTGTGGAGGAGACCCAGTACTTC,CASSPVEETQYF
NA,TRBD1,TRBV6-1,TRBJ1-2,TGTGCCACCGAACAGGGGGCGTTGGGCTATGGCTACACCTTC,CATEQGALGYGYTF
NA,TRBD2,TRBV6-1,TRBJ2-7,TGTGCCAGCAGTGGTCGGGCGGGAGGCTACGAGCAGTACTTC,CASSGRAGGYEQYF
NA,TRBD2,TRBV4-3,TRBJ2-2,TGCGCCAGCAGCCAAGCTTGGCGGGGGGGCTTCACCGGGGAGCTGTTTTTT,CASSQAWRGGFTGELFF
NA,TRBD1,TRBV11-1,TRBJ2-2,TGTGCCAGCAGCCGGTACAGGGGGGACACCGGGGAGCTGTTTTTT,CASSRYRGDTGELFF
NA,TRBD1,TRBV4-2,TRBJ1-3,TGTGCCAGCAGCCCCGGGACAGGGGGCGGAAACACCATATATTTT,CASSPGTGGGNTIYF
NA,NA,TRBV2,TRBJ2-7,TGTGCCAGCAGTGAAGGAGGAGTCCTACCCTACGAGCAGTACTTC,CASSEGGVLPYEQYF
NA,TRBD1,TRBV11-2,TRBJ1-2,TGTGCCAGCAGCTTCGACAGGGGGCGAGGAGGCTACACCTTC,CASSFDRGRGGYTF
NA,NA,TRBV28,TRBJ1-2,TGTGCCAGCTCCTTACTTGGGAGGGGCCACCGGGACTATGGCTACACCTTC,CASSLLGRGHRDYGYTF
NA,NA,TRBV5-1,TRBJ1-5,TGCGCCAGCAGCCTTGACACTAATCAGCCCCAGCATTTT,CASSLDTNQPQHF
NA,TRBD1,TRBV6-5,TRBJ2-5,TGTGCCAGCGGTACGACAGGGGAGACCCAGTACTTC,CASGTTGETQYF
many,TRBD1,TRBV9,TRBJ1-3,TGTGCCAGCAGCGTAGATGGCAGGGGGCGTGGAAACACCATATATTTT,CASSVDGRGRGNTIYF
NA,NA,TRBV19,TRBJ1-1,TGTGCCAGTAGTAAGCAGGTGAACACTGAAGCTTTCTTT,CASSKQVNTEAFF
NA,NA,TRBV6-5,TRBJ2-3,TGTGCCAGCGGACGGGACAACGCTAGCACAGATACGCAGTATTTT,CASGRDNASTDTQYF
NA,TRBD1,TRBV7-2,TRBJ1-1,TGTGCCAGCAGCCCGAGACAGGGGAACACTGAAGCTTTCTTT,CASSPRQGNTEAFF
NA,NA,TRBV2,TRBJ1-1,TGTGCCAGCAAGGACGACAGAGCGCTATTGAACACTGAAGCTTTCTTT,CASKDDRALLNTEAFF
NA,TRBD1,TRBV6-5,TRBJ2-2,TGTGCCAGCAGTTTCCCAGGGGGCTCGGGCACCGGGGAGCTGTTTTTT,CASSFPGGSGTGELFF
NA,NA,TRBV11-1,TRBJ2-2,TGTGCCAGCAGCTTGCAGGTCCCCACCGGGGAGCTGTTTTTT,CASSLQVPTGELFF
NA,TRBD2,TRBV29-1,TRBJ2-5,TGCAGCGCGTATCCGCGGGGGGGCCTGGAGACCCAGTACTTC,CSAYPRGGLETQYF
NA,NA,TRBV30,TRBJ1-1,TGTGCCTGGAGTTCCGGGGGGCCCACTGAAGCTTTCTTT,CAWSSGGPTEAFF
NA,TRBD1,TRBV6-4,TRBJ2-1,TGTGCCACCCAGAGCGGGACAGGGGGGGAAGAGCAGTTCTTC,CATQSGTGGEEQFF
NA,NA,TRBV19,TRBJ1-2,TGTGCCAGTAGTATTTTCTCCGTCGGCGGGGCTAACTATGGCTACACCTTC,CASSIFSVGGANYGYTF